This is a list of T cell receptor beta chains from one sample in a study of identifying expanded T cells in peripheral blood. Assay used: immunoSEQ multiplex PCR; TCRdb lists only in-frame clones, some missing. The sample holds under 120,000 clones, roughly 90% seen once. The sequenced sample was blood. Receptors originate from a person between 18 and 75 years old in good health. Both conserved end residues are part of each CDR3. The D gene is left open where the match is weak. A clone size is listed for some rows: how often the clone was seen (once, few, many), or a class if it is expanded.

abundance: -
j_gene: TRBJ2-3
d_gene: -
v_gene: TRBV11-2
CDR3aa: CASSPNRGSGGWDTQYF
CDR3nt: TGTGCCAGCAGTCCTAACAGGGGAAGCGGGGGTTGGGATACGCAGTATTTT

abundance: -
j_gene: TRBJ2-1
d_gene: -
v_gene: TRBV4-3
CDR3aa: CASSQDRSPYNEQFF
CDR3nt: TGCGCCAGCAGCCAAGATCGGTCCCCTTACAATGAGCAGTTCTTC

abundance: -
j_gene: TRBJ1-1
d_gene: -
v_gene: TRBV7-8
CDR3aa: CASSLTGLMNTEAFF
CDR3nt: TGTGCCAGCAGCTTAACAGGGCTTATGAACACTGAAGCTTTCTTT

abundance: -
j_gene: TRBJ2-7
d_gene: -
v_gene: TRBV10-2
CDR3aa: CASSRPGQGEQYF
CDR3nt: TGCGCCAGCTCCCGCCCTGGCCAGGGCGAGCAGTACTTC

abundance: -
j_gene: TRBJ1-1
d_gene: -
v_gene: TRBV7-2
CDR3aa: CASSLVSVNTEAFF
CDR3nt: TGTGCCAGCAGCTTAGTGTCGGTGAACACTGAAGCTTTCTTT

abundance: -
j_gene: TRBJ2-1
d_gene: TRBD1
v_gene: TRBV5-1
CDR3aa: CASSLVPRGSYNEQFF
CDR3nt: TGCGCCAGCAGCTTGGTCCCCAGGGGGTCCTACAATGAGCAGTTCTTC

abundance: -
j_gene: TRBJ1-1
d_gene: -
v_gene: TRBV5-6
CDR3aa: CASTLMNTEAFF
CDR3nt: TGTGCCAGCACCCTGATGAACACTGAAGCTTTCTTT

abundance: -
j_gene: TRBJ2-5
d_gene: -
v_gene: TRBV30
CDR3aa: CAWSPPGRGRGETQYF
CDR3nt: TGTGCCTGGAGCCCCCCCGGACGGGGACGAGGAGAGACCCAGTACTTC

abundance: -
j_gene: TRBJ2-5
d_gene: TRBD1
v_gene: TRBV18
CDR3aa: CASSPRQGGLGETQYF
CDR3nt: TGTGCCAGCTCACCTCGACAGGGTGGCTTAGGAGAGACCCAGTACTTC

abundance: -
j_gene: TRBJ2-3
d_gene: -
v_gene: TRBV5-4
CDR3aa: CASSLGGASTDTQYF
CDR3nt: TGTGCCAGCAGCTTGGGCGGGGCTAGCACAGATACGCAGTATTTT

abundance: -
j_gene: TRBJ1-1
d_gene: -
v_gene: TRBV18
CDR3aa: CASSPTPSWEGDTEAFF
CDR3nt: TGTGCCAGCTCACCAACGCCCTCTTGGGAAGGTGACACTGAAGCTTTCTTT

abundance: -
j_gene: TRBJ1-4
d_gene: -
v_gene: TRBV5-1
CDR3aa: CASSLAGGSGEKLFF
CDR3nt: TGCGCCAGCAGCTTGGCCGGGGGAAGTGGGGAAAAACTGTTTTTT

abundance: -
j_gene: TRBJ2-5
d_gene: TRBD2
v_gene: TRBV4-3
CDR3aa: CASSQDSRGRSGGFTETQYF
CDR3nt: TGCGCCAGCAGCCAAGATTCAAGAGGGAGGAGCGGGGGGTTCACGGAGACCCAGTACTTC

abundance: -
j_gene: TRBJ2-3
d_gene: -
v_gene: TRBV5-1
CDR3aa: CASSLTENIDTQYF
CDR3nt: TGCGCCAGCAGCTTGACGGAGAATATAGATACGCAGTATTTT

abundance: -
j_gene: TRBJ1-2
d_gene: -
v_gene: TRBV6-1
CDR3aa: CASRIGAGDYGYTF
CDR3nt: TGTGCCAGCAGAATTGGGGCAGGCGACTATGGCTACACCTTC

abundance: -
j_gene: TRBJ2-1
d_gene: TRBD1
v_gene: TRBV5-1
CDR3aa: CASRTGALDEQFF
CDR3nt: TGCGCCAGCAGGACAGGGGCCCTCGATGAGCAGTTCTTC

abundance: -
j_gene: TRBJ1-2
d_gene: TRBD1
v_gene: TRBV7-9
CDR3aa: CASSLTGTGISLGTF
CDR3nt: TGTGCCAGCAGCTTAACCGGGACAGGGATCTCTTTGGGCACCTTC

abundance: -
j_gene: TRBJ2-5
d_gene: -
v_gene: TRBV7-9
CDR3aa: CASSFWGEETQYF
CDR3nt: TGTGCCAGCAGCTTTTGGGGCGAAGAGACCCAGTACTTC

abundance: -
j_gene: TRBJ2-2
d_gene: TRBD1
v_gene: TRBV6-5
CDR3aa: CASRSAGGDTGELFF
CDR3nt: TGTGCCAGCAGGTCCGCAGGGGGAGACACCGGGGAGCTGTTTTTT

abundance: -
j_gene: TRBJ2-7
d_gene: TRBD2
v_gene: TRBV7-2
CDR3aa: CASSSTLAGSYEQYF
CDR3nt: TGTGCCAGCAGCTCGACACTAGCGGGGTCCTACGAGCAGTACTTC

abundance: once
j_gene: TRBJ2-1
d_gene: TRBD1
v_gene: TRBV10-2
CDR3aa: CASRQGAHNEQFF
CDR3nt: TGCGCCAGCCGACAGGGGGCCCACAATGAGCAGTTCTTC

abundance: -
j_gene: TRBJ2-5
d_gene: TRBD2
v_gene: TRBV7-8
CDR3aa: CASSPTIGGGMETQYF
CDR3nt: TGTGCCAGCAGCCCGACCATCGGCGGGGGTATGGAGACCCAGTACTTC

abundance: -
j_gene: TRBJ2-5
d_gene: -
v_gene: TRBV18
CDR3aa: CASSVEQETQYF
CDR3nt: TGTGCCAGCTCGGTAGAACAAGAGACCCAGTACTTC

abundance: -
j_gene: TRBJ2-7
d_gene: TRBD1
v_gene: TRBV11-1
CDR3aa: CASSPRTGDTYEQYF
CDR3nt: TGTGCCAGCAGCCCTCGGACAGGGGACACCTACGAGCAGTACTTC

abundance: -
j_gene: TRBJ1-6
d_gene: -
v_gene: TRBV12-2
CDR3aa: CASRPRADDSPLHF
CDR3nt: TGTGCAAGCCGCCCCAGGGCCGACGATTCACCCCTCCACTTT

abundance: -
j_gene: TRBJ2-3
d_gene: -
v_gene: TRBV27
CDR3aa: CASSLLWSPDTQYF
CDR3nt: TGTGCCAGCAGTTTACTTTGGAGCCCAGATACGCAGTATTTT

abundance: -
j_gene: TRBJ2-1
d_gene: TRBD2
v_gene: TRBV7-8
CDR3aa: CASSLSLAGGYEQFF
CDR3nt: TGTGCCAGCAGCTTAAGTCTAGCGGGGGGCTATGAGCAGTTCTTC

abundance: -
j_gene: TRBJ2-7
d_gene: -
v_gene: TRBV11-2
CDR3aa: CASSADRTPSYEQYF
CDR3nt: TGTGCCAGCAGCGCCGACAGGACCCCCTCCTACGAGCAGTACTTC

abundance: -
j_gene: TRBJ2-2
d_gene: -
v_gene: TRBV6-5
CDR3aa: CASSYSDGTGELFF
CDR3nt: TGTGCCAGCAGTTACTCAGACGGCACCGGGGAGCTGTTTTTT

abundance: -
j_gene: TRBJ1-5
d_gene: -
v_gene: TRBV5-6
CDR3aa: CASSRTTGHGVRQPQHF
CDR3nt: TGTGCCAGCAGCCGAACGACAGGACACGGGGTCCGTCAGCCCCAGCATTTT

abundance: -
j_gene: TRBJ1-1
d_gene: TRBD1
v_gene: TRBV4-3
CDR3aa: CASSRGQLNTEAFF
CDR3nt: TGCGCCAGCAGCCGGGGACAGCTGAACACTGAAGCTTTCTTT

abundance: -
j_gene: TRBJ2-1
d_gene: TRBD2
v_gene: TRBV6-5
CDR3aa: CASSYSLLASGEQFF
CDR3nt: TGTGCCAGCAGTTATTCCCTACTAGCGTCCGGTGAGCAGTTCTTC

abundance: -
j_gene: TRBJ2-7
d_gene: TRBD1
v_gene: TRBV5-1
CDR3aa: CASSLITGTGSQYEQYF
CDR3nt: TGCGCCAGCAGCTTGATAACCGGGACAGGGAGCCAATACGAGCAGTACTTC

abundance: -
j_gene: TRBJ2-7
d_gene: -
v_gene: TRBV11-3
CDR3aa: CASSLDRVAEQYF
CDR3nt: TGTGCCAGCAGCTTAGACCGGGTGGCCGAGCAGTACTTC

abundance: -
j_gene: TRBJ2-5
d_gene: -
v_gene: TRBV4-3
CDR3aa: CASSQDLMGETQYF
CDR3nt: TGCGCCAGCAGCCAAGATCTAATGGGGGAGACCCAGTACTTC

abundance: -
j_gene: TRBJ1-2
d_gene: -
v_gene: TRBV29-1
CDR3aa: CSVAEANYGYTF
CDR3nt: TGCAGCGTTGCGGAAGCTAACTATGGCTACACCTTC

abundance: -
j_gene: TRBJ2-2
d_gene: -
v_gene: TRBV7-2
CDR3aa: CASSLVGGPNTGELFF
CDR3nt: TGTGCCAGCAGCTTAGTCGGGGGGCCGAACACCGGGGAGCTGTTTTTT

abundance: -
j_gene: TRBJ2-7
d_gene: TRBD2
v_gene: TRBV7-2
CDR3aa: CASSLRSGESYEQYF
CDR3nt: TGTGCCAGCAGCCTACGTAGCGGGGAATCCTACGAGCAGTACTTC

abundance: -
j_gene: TRBJ2-1
d_gene: -
v_gene: TRBV12-5
CDR3aa: CASGLGGTYNEQFF
CDR3nt: TGTGCTAGTGGTTTGGGAGGGACCTACAATGAGCAGTTCTTC

abundance: -
j_gene: TRBJ1-6
d_gene: -
v_gene: TRBV7-2
CDR3aa: CASSLEAGRDNSPLHF
CDR3nt: TGTGCCAGCAGCTTAGAGGCGGGTAGGGATAATTCACCCCTCCACTTT

abundance: -
j_gene: TRBJ2-7
d_gene: -
v_gene: TRBV11-2
CDR3aa: CASSLAGGAYEQYF
CDR3nt: TGTGCCAGCAGCTTAGCCGGCGGAGCCTACGAGCAGTACTTC

abundance: -
j_gene: TRBJ2-1
d_gene: -
v_gene: TRBV5-1
CDR3aa: CASRSSGQAMARGEQFF
CDR3nt: TGCGCCAGCAGATCCTCTGGTCAGGCCATGGCCCGGGGTGAGCAGTTCTTC

abundance: -
j_gene: TRBJ1-2
d_gene: -
v_gene: TRBV14
CDR3aa: CASASENYGYTF
CDR3nt: TGTGCCAGCGCGTCGGAAAACTATGGCTACACCTTC

abundance: -
j_gene: TRBJ1-1
d_gene: -
v_gene: TRBV7-2
CDR3aa: CASSRSRADTEAFF
CDR3nt: TGTGCCAGCAGCAGAAGCAGGGCGGACACTGAAGCTTTCTTT

abundance: -
j_gene: TRBJ2-5
d_gene: TRBD1
v_gene: TRBV2
CDR3aa: CASNRGTGEETQYF
CDR3nt: TGTGCCAGCAACCGGGGGACAGGGGAGGAGACCCAGTACTTC

abundance: -
j_gene: TRBJ2-5
d_gene: TRBD2
v_gene: TRBV2
CDR3aa: CASSAGLAGSAQYF
CDR3nt: TGTGCCAGCAGTGCAGGGCTAGCGGGGTCGGCCCAGTACTTC

abundance: once
j_gene: TRBJ1-1
d_gene: TRBD1
v_gene: TRBV5-6
CDR3aa: CASSLLTGPMNTEAFF
CDR3nt: TGTGCCAGCAGCTTGTTGACAGGGCCAATGAACACTGAAGCTTTCTTT

abundance: -
j_gene: TRBJ2-5
d_gene: -
v_gene: TRBV29-1
CDR3aa: CSVEQGRLRLTQYF
CDR3nt: TGCAGCGTTGAACAGGGGCGACTGAGGTTGACCCAGTACTTC

abundance: -
j_gene: TRBJ2-3
d_gene: -
v_gene: TRBV2
CDR3aa: CASSYTDTQYF
CDR3nt: TGTGCCAGCAGTTACACAGATACGCAGTATTTT

abundance: -
j_gene: TRBJ2-2
d_gene: TRBD2
v_gene: TRBV29-1
CDR3aa: CSVEARGVGTGELFF
CDR3nt: TGCAGCGTTGAAGCCCGGGGGGTTGGAACCGGGGAGCTGTTTTTT

abundance: -
j_gene: TRBJ2-4
d_gene: -
v_gene: TRBV6-1
CDR3aa: CASVSGSLANIQYF
CDR3nt: TGTGCCAGCGTCTCGGGATCCTTGGCAAACATTCAGTACTTC